Given below is one T cell receptor beta chain in context. The target antigen is unknown. These data are taken from a study of T cell responses to AZD1222 COVID-19 vaccine. General study points: Per reports, nearly half of all spike-specific TCRs target regions that are unmutated in variants.

Measured with immunoSEQ multiplex PCR; TCRdb has only the in-frame clones, and not every one. The table includes some 150,000 clones, under 95% detected once. Sequencing used peripheral blood, obtained on day 0 of AZD1222 vaccination. The origin of this receptor is an adult in good health.

CDR3 sequence reads: CASSLGGGAFTQYF. CDR3 in DNA: TGTGCCAGCAGCTTAGGCGGGGGGGCCTTTACGCAGTATTTT. The chain joins TRBV7-2 to TRBJ2-3; 9 bases agree with TRBD2. The germline V gene has CDR1 SGHTA and CDR2 FQGNSA. The CDR3 is 14 amino acids. V trimming: 1 base; J trimming: 8 bases; junction bases outside the gene matches: 4. Filled out from reference TRBV7-2 and TRBJ2-3, the complete variable domain reads GAGVSQSPSNKVTEKGKDVELRCDPISGHTALYWYRQSLGQGLEFLIYFQGNSAPDKSGLPSDRFSAERTGGSVSTLTIQRTQQEDSAVYLCASSLGGGAFTQYFGPGTRLTVL.